This is a list of T cell receptor beta chains from one sample in a study of response to subunit inactivated influenza vaccine. MiXCR was run by TCRdb on the RT-PCR reads, yielding one entry per CDR3 protein. The sample lists more than 700,000 distinct CDR3 sequences; less than 25% were seen once. The source material was PBMCs from blood, sampled 5 days after vaccination. The receptors derive from a man between 50 and 59 years old who received an inactivated influenza vaccine. Both conserved end residues are part of each CDR3. The D gene is left open where the match is weak. For some rows the clone size is stated as once, few or many, or as a class when expanded; others skip it.

j_call clone_size d_call v_call cdr3_length cdr3_nt cdr3_aa
TRBJ2-7 once TRBD2 TRBV5-1 16 TGCGCCAGCAGCCCCGCCTGGACTAGCGGGGGGGGAGAGCAGTACTTC CASSPAWTSGGGEQYF
TRBJ2-1 many TRBD2 TRBV29-1 13 TGCAGCGTAACTAGCGGGGGAGTGAATGAGCAGTTCTTC CSVTSGGVNEQFF
TRBJ2-5 . . TRBV9 15 TGTGCCAGCAGCGCATTGGGACGTCGCCAAGAGACCCAGTACTTC CASSALGRRQETQYF
TRBJ1-4 few TRBD1 TRBV11-2 14 TGTGCCAGCAGCTACAGGGGGCCTAATGAAAAACTGTTTTTT CASSYRGPNEKLFF
TRBJ2-2 many . TRBV12-3/TRBV12-4 14 TGTGCCAGCAGTTTTGCCGGGCGGACCGGGGAGCTGTTTTTT CASSFAGRTGELFF
TRBJ2-5 . . TRBV15 13 TGTGCCACCAGCAGAGCGCACCAAGAGACCCAGTACTTC CATSRAHQETQYF
TRBJ2-2 many TRBD1 TRBV20-1 15 TGCAGTGCCCTGGCCGGGCAGGGGGCTGCCGGGGAGCTGTTTTTT CSALAGQGAAGELFF
TRBJ1-6 . . TRBV20-1 15 TGCAGTGCGCCCGGTCCCGGCTCCTATAATTCACCCCTCCACTTT CSAPGPGSYNSPLHF
TRBJ2-2 . TRBD2 TRBV7-2 16 TGTGCCAGCAGCTACAAAGCGGGAAAGAACACCGGGGAGCTGTTTTTT CASSYKAGKNTGELFF
TRBJ2-7 . . TRBV7-9 12 TGTGCCAGCAGGAGGCAGGTTGGAGAGCAGTACTTC CASRRQVGEQYF
TRBJ2-2 few TRBD1 TRBV6-1 15 TGTGCCAGCAGACAGGGGGTAACGAACACCGGGGAGCTGTTTTTT CASRQGVTNTGELFF
TRBJ2-3 many TRBD2 TRBV12-3/TRBV12-4 15 TGTGCCAGCAGCCAACTAGCGGGAGGGGCAGATACGCAGTATTTT CASSQLAGGADTQYF
TRBJ2-7 few . TRBV12-3/TRBV12-4 18 TGTGCCAGCAGTTTAGTCGTTAGCGGAGCAGACGGATTCTACGAGCAGTACTTC CASSLVVSGADGFYEQYF
TRBJ2-2 few TRBD2 TRBV7-2 16 TGTGCCAGCAGCTTATACGGACTAGCGGTGACCGGGGAGCTGTTTTTT CASSLYGLAVTGELFF
TRBJ2-5 few TRBD2 TRBV6-1 15 TGTGCCAGCAGTGGTAGCGGGGGGGCACGAGAGACCCAGTACTTC CASSGSGGARETQYF
TRBJ1-2 many . TRBV20-1 14 TGCAGTGCTAGAGGACAGGCGGAGTACTATGGCTACACCTTC CSARGQAEYYGYTF
TRBJ2-3 . TRBD1 TRBV28 15 TGTGCCAGCAGTTACACAGGGGGCCGCACAGATACGCAGTATTTT CASSYTGGRTDTQYF
TRBJ2-6 . . TRBV5-6 21 TGTGCCAGCAGCTTGTATGTGTCCCCGGCTGACAGCCGCTCTGGGGCCAACGTCCTGACTTTC CASSLYVSPADSRSGANVLTF
TRBJ1-3 few TRBD1 TRBV5-6 15 TGTGCCAGCAGCTTCACAGGGGGAGGAGGAAACACCATATATTTT CASSFTGGGGNTIYF
TRBJ2-5 many TRBD1 TRBV7-6 14 TGTGCCAGCAGCTTGAGACAGGGCCAAGAGACCCAGTACTTC CASSLRQGQETQYF
TRBJ2-2 many . TRBV7-2 15 TGTGCCAGCAGCTTAGCAGTAACGCAGGCTGGGCAGCTGTTTTTT CASSLAVTQAGQLFF
TRBJ2-1 few . TRBV6-2/TRBV6-3 14 TGTGCCAGCAGTGTCCTTAAGGCCGACAATGAGCAGTTCTTC CASSVLKADNEQFF
TRBJ2-7 few . TRBV2 16 TGTGCCAGCAGTGATCGCCTAGCGTCCAGCTCCTACGAGCAGTACTTC CASSDRLASSSYEQYF
TRBJ2-5 . TRBD2 TRBV7-8 13 TGTGCCAGCAGAAGACTAGCGCAAGAGACCCAGTACTTC CASRRLAQETQYF